This TCR beta chain was identified in a study of regulatory T cells in long-lasting Graves disease. Libraries of TCR beta came from iRepertoire HTBI primers plus Arm-PCR of CDR3 regions. MiXCR, run by TCRdb on the multiplex PCR reads, gives a single entry per CDR3 protein. The table records hundreds of thousands of distinct CDR3 sequences, around 21% of them present only once. The time point here: persistent/refractory GD, antithyroid drugs over 5 years with positive TRAb. There was RNA extracted from PBMCs, and the TCR library was made from it. This CDR3 has 14 residues. Germline CDR1 and CDR2: MNHEY and SMNVEV (reference sequence). The germline V and J ends were trimmed by 3 bases and 3 bases, with 12 bases remaining between them.

This clonotype was sampled from a female donor with Graves disease. The chain employs TRBV27 and TRBJ2-7, with D unclear. The sequences come from peripheral blood mononuclear cells (PBMCs), collected when the disease was refractory, from a patient treated with antithyroid drugs. The CDR3 nucleotides read TGTGCCAGCAGTTTCTCTCAAACGTTCTACGAGCAGTACTTC. Translation: CASSFSQTFYEQYF.